This entry lists 13 T cell receptor beta chains sequenced from one sample in a study of a mutant IDH1 vaccine in newly diagnosed glioma. Produced via immunoSEQ multiplex PCR; TCRdb's table is partial and in-frame only. In the table there are 45,000 to 55,000 clones, roughly 88% of which are singletons. Regarding time point: baseline, week 1 (first vaccination visit). Treatment described: pre-vaccination baseline after standard-of-care therapy. The source was PBMCs, collected from a glioma patient treated with radiotherapy, temozolomide or both. These receptors were taken from a man aged 35 to 55 with glioma.

The CDR3 is CASSSRVWEKLFF. As DNA, the CDR3 is TGTGCCAGTTCGTCCAGGGTCTGGGAAAAACTGTTTTTT. This sequence joins TRBV27 and TRBJ1-4, with D possibly being TRBD1 (5 bases). The V end lost 9 bases, the J end lost 8 bases, and 16 bases lay between the germline ends. The CDR3 totals 13 residues. CDR1 is MNHEY and CDR2 is SMNVEV in the germline V gene (reference sequence).

V usage is TRBV5-1 and J usage is TRBJ2-7; 9 nucleotides match TRBD2. With V trimmed by 6 bases and J by 4 bases, 17 bases remained unmatched. Germline lookup yields CDR1 SGHRS and CDR2 YFSETQ. CDR3 length equals 17 residues. This CDR3 reads CASMRDPSPSGTYEQYF. DNA of the CDR3: TGCGCCAGCATGCGGGACCCCTCGCCTAGCGGGACGTACGAGCAGTACTTC.

V and J are TRBV5-8 and TRBJ1-5; D gene ambiguous. The CDR3 extends over 12 amino acids. Germline CDR1 reads SGHTS; CDR2 reads YDEGEE. V was clipped by 4 bases and J by 6 bases, with 8 bases between them. The DNA for the CDR3 is TGTGCCAGCAGCCACCGCTCTCAGCCCCAGCATTTT. Translated, it gives CASSHRSQPQHF. The entire variable domain, with the rest obtained from reference TRBV5-8 and TRBJ1-5, is as follows: EAGVTQSPTHLIKTRGQQATLRCSPISGHTSVYWYQQALGLGLQFLLWYDEGEERNRGNFPPRFSGRQFPNYSSELNVNALELEDSALYLCASSHRSQPQHFGDGTRLSIL.

This chain links TRBV15 with TRBJ2-4, with D unclear. The CDR3 loop spans 15 amino acids. The ends were cut back, 8 bases at V and 0 bases at J, with 14 bases in the middle. Per the germline V gene, CDR1 is LNHNV and CDR2 is YYDKDF (reference sequence). DNA of the CDR3: TGTGCCACCGCTGGCCAAGGGATAGCCAAAAACATTCAGTACTTC. Its translation: CATAGQGIAKNIQYF.

The genes are TRBV12-5 and TRBJ2-2; TRBD2 is a possible D gene (6 bases). With 4 bases removed from V and 2 bases from J, the gap between germline ends came to 8 bases. Germline CDR1 is LGHNT and CDR2 is FRNRAP. The CDR3 totals 14 residues. CDR3 DNA sequence: TGTGCTAGTGGTTCGGGACTCAACACCGGGGAGCTGTTTTTT. The encoded protein is CASGSGLNTGELFF.

V and J are TRBV4-3 and TRBJ2-7, with 7 bases identical to TRBD2. This CDR3 spans 15 amino acids. Looked up from germline, CDR1 is LGHNA and CDR2 is YSLEER. Trimming cost V 4 bases and J 1 base; bases outside gene matches: 7. The CDR3 DNA reads TGCGCCAGCAGCCCAAAAAGCGGGGCTTCCTACGAGCAGTACTTC. Protein product: CASSPKSGASYEQYF.

CDR3 sequence (DNA): TGTGCCAGCAGTTACCGGGGGAATGAGCAGTTCTTC. Amino acids: CASSYRGNEQFF. This sequence joins TRBV6-6 and TRBJ2-1, with D possibly matching TRBD2 (6 bases). V lost 2 bases to trimming and J lost 7 bases, with 6 bases between them. Germline loops: CDR1 MNHNY, CDR2 SVGAGI (reference sequence). This CDR3 is built from 12 residues.

V usage is TRBV7-9 and J usage is TRBJ1-2; TRBD1 aligns across 9 bases. Germline CDR1 SEHNR, CDR2 FQNEAQ (reference sequence). The CDR3 spans 15 residues. The V segment lost 7 bases and the J segment 4 bases; nucleotides outside the gene matches: 10. The CDR3 nucleotides read TGTGCCAGCATCCTACAGGGGGCCGGGGGCTATGGCTACACCTTC. It codes for CASILQGAGGYGYTF.

The V and J genes are TRBV9 and TRBJ2-7; no firm D call. The CDR3 sequence is 13 residues long. Germline V gene lookup returns CDR1 SGDLS and CDR2 YYNGEE. V gave up 0 bases and J gave up 3 bases, with 7 bases separating them. In DNA, the CDR3 is TGTGCCAGCAGCGTAGTCCCGGACTACGAGCAGTACTTC. Translating gives CASSVVPDYEQYF.

This clone was detected a few times. The rearrangement uses TRBV6-5 and TRBJ1-4, with D uncertain. This CDR3 contains 15 residues. V was shortened by 4 bases and J by 0 bases, with 9 bases between the two germline ends. CDR1 is MNHEY, CDR2 SVGAGI, per germline. CDR3 loop: CASSSYRSTNEKLFF. CDR3 bases: TGTGCCAGCAGTTCGTACAGATCAACTAATGAAAAACTGTTTTTT.

The chain couples TRBV7-8 to TRBJ2-7; 12 nucleotides match TRBD2. The ends lost 5 bases at V and 2 bases at J; junction bases unmatched: 7. Germline CDR1 and CDR2: SGHVS and FQNEAQ. The CDR3 spans 16 residues. CDR3 region: CASSVGTSGQPYEQYF. In DNA, the CDR3 is TGTGCCAGCAGCGTTGGGACTAGCGGGCAACCCTACGAGCAGTACTTC.

V gene TRBV18 combines with J gene TRBJ2-1; TRBD2 aligns across 8 bases. The germline gives CDR1 KGHSH, CDR2 LQKENI. The ends lost 3 bases at V and 16 bases at J; junction bases unmatched: 11. CDR3 length: 13 amino acids. The CDR3 DNA reads TGTGCCAGCTCACCCAGGGTCCTAGCGGGTAGCTTCTTC. Translated, it gives CASSPRVLAGSFF. The full variable domain, its missing parts supplied by reference TRBV18 and TRBJ2-1, is NAGVMQNPRHLVRRRGQEARLRCSPMKGHSHVYWYRQLPEEGLKFMVYLQKENIIDESGMPKERFSAEFPKEGPSILRIQQVVRGDSAAYFCASSPRVLAGSFFGPGTRLTVL.

CDR3 in DNA: TGTGCCAGCAGTCTAGGGATCTCTAGCACAGATACGCAGTATTTT. This codes for CASSLGISSTDTQYF. V usage is TRBV6-1 and J usage is TRBJ2-3; no reliable D call. This CDR3 is 15 amino acids long. Germline lookup yields CDR1 MNHNS and CDR2 SASEGT. Trimming pared 5 bases from V and 0 bases from J, leaving 12 bases between.